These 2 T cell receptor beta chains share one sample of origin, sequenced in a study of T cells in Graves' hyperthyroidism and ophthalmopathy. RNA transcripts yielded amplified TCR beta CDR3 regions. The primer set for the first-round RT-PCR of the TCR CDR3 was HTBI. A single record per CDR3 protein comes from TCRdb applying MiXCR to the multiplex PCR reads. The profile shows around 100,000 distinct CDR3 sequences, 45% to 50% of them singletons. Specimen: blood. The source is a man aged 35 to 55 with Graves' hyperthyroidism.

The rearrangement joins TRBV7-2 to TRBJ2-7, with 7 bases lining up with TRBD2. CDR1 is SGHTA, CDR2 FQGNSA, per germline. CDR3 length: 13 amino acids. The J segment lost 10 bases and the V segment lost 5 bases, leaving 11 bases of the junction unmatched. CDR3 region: CASSTREGGVQYF. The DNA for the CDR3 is TGTGCCAGCAGCACCAGGGAGGGAGGGGTTCAGTACTTC.

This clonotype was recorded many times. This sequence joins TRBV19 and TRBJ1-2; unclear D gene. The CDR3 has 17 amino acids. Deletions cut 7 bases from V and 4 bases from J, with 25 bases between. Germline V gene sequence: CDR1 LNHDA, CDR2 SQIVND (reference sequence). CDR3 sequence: CASTTHQRGVGIYGYTF. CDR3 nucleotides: TGTGCCAGTACCACCCACCAACGGGGTGTGGGAATCTATGGCTACACCTTC.